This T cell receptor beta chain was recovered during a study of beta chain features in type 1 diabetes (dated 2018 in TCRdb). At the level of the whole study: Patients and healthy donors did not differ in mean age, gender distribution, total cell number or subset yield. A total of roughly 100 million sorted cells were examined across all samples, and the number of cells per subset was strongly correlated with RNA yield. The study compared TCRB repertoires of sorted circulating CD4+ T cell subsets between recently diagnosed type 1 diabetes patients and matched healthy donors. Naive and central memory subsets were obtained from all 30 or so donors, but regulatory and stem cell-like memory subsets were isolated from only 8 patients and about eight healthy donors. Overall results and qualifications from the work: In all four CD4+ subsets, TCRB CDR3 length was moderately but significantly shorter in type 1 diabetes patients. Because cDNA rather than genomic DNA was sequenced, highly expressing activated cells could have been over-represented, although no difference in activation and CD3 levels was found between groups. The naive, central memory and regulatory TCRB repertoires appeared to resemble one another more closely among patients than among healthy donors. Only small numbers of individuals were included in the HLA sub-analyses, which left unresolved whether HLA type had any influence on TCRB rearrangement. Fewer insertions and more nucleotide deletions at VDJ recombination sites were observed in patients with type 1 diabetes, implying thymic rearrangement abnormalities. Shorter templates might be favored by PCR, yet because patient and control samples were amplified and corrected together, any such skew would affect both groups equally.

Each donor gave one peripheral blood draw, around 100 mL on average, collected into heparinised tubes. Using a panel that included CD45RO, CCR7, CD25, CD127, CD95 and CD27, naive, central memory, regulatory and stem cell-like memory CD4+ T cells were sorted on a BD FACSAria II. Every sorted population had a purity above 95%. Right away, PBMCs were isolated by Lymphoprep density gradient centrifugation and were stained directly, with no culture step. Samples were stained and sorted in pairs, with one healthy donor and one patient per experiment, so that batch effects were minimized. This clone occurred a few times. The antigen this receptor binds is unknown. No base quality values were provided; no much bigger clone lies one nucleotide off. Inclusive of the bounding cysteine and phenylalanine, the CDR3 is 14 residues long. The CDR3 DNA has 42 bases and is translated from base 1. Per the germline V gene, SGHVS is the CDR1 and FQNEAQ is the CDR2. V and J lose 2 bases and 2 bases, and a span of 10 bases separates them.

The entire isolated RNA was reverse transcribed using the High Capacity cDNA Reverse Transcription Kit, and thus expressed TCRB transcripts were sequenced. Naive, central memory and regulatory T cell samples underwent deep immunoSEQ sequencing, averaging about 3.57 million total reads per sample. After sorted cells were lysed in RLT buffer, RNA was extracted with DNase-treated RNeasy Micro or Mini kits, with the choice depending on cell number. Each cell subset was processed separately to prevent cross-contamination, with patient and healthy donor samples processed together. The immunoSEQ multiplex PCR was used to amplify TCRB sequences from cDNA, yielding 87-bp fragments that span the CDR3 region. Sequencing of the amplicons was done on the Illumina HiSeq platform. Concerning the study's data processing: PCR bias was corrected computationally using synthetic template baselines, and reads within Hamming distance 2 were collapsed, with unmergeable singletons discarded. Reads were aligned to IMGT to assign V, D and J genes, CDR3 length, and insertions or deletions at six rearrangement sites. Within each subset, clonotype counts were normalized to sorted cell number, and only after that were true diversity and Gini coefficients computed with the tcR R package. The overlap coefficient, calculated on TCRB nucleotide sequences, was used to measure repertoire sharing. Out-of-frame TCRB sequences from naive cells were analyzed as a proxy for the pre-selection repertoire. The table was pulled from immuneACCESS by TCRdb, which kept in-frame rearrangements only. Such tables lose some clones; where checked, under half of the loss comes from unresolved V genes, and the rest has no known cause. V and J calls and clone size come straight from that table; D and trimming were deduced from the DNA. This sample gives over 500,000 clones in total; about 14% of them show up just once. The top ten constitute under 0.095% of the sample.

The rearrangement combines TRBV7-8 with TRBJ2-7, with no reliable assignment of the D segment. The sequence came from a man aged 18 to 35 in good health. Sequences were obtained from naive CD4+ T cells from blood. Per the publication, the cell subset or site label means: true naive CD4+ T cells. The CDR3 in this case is CASSLRRRTYEQYF. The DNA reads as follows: TGTGCCAGCAGCTTACGTCGGCGAACCTACGAGCAGTACTTC.